The source of this T cell receptor beta chain is a study of blood T cell repertoires in COVID-19. The ends were cut back, 7 bases at V and 4 bases at J, with 22 bases in the middle. CDR1 is LNHDA, CDR2 SQIVND, per germline (reference sequence). This CDR3 spans 16 amino acids. The authors' processing: The authors estimated nucleated cell counts from reference gene primer amplification. The data were produced by immunoSEQ multiplex PCR, yet TCRdb's version contains in-frame clones alone and is incomplete. D and trimming were read from the DNA, whereas the V and J calls and clone size are those reported in that table. The sample consists of 350,000 to 550,000 clones, 80% to 90% of them appearing once.

The rearrangement links TRBV19 to TRBJ1-1; weak D call: TRBD1 (5 bases). The source material was peripheral blood. The sequence was obtained from a woman in her thirties with acute or convalescent COVID-19. In nucleotides, the CDR3 is TGTGCCAGTACCCCTCCACTCGGGGGTATGGGCACTGAAGCTTTCTTT. It codes for CASTPPLGGMGTEAFF.